What follows is one T cell receptor beta chain and its context. The antigen remains unidentified. With 60 Vbeta and 13 Jbeta primers, the PCR was carried out. Using immunoSEQ multiplex PCR, the repertoire was profiled, and TCRdb retains in-frame clones only, with some absent. Counted here are 70,000 to 95,000 clones, around 76% occurring once; the ten biggest clones make up approximately 1.5%. The ends were cut back, 2 bases at V and 3 bases at J, with 14 bases in the middle. Germline loops: CDR1 ENHRY, CDR2 SYGVKD. The CDR3 is 15 amino acids. The sample is drawn from a study of cytomegalovirus exposure and HLA in healthy donors. Study outcomes and limitations: Earlier results showed most TCR beta V segments being productive about 87% or about 30% of the time. TCR beta V- and J-gene trimming, according to a later analysis, was linked to a missense DCLRE1C variant. Most subjects' HLA-A and HLA-B alleles were reportedly predicted from TCR beta sequences. The only immune exposure information that was available was CMV serostatus.

Material: PBMCs. The chain couples TRBV10-3 to TRBJ2-7, with D possibly TRBD2 on 6 matching bases. The source is a man in his forties in good health and CMV-seronegative. The CDR3: CAISEGTPNVYEQYF. CDR3 coding DNA: TGTGCCATCAGTGAGGGGACTCCCAACGTCTACGAGCAGTACTTC.